Following are 21 T cell receptor beta chains from one sample sequenced in a study of PD-1 blockade in classical Hodgkin lymphoma. Sequencing was performed with immunoSEQ multiplex PCR; in TCRdb, only in-frame clones are kept and a portion is missing. The sample shows about 97,000 clones, 75% to 90% of them seen only once. Every patient experienced relapse after autologous stem cell transplantation, and brentuximab vedotin exposure varied. This specimen consisted of peripheral blood mononuclear cells (PBMCs), obtained at baseline. The source of these receptors is a human donor with classical Hodgkin lymphoma.

The chain carries TRBV29-1 and TRBJ2-5, with TRBD1 identical over 11 bases. The V and J ends lost 4 bases and 2 bases, in that order; junction bases with no gene match: 6. Germline assignment: CDR1 SQVTM and CDR2 ANQGSEA. The CDR3 has 15 amino acids. The CDR3 DNA reads TGCAGCGTTGTAAATTGGGACAGGGGGCAAGAGACCCAGTACTTC. Its protein is CSVVNWDRGQETQYF. Looking up the rest from reference TRBV29-1 and TRBJ2-5 gives the full variable domain: SAVISQKPSRDICQRGTSLTIQCQVDSQVTMMFWYRQQPGQSLTLIATANQGSEATYESGFVIDKFPISRPNLTFSTLTVSNMSPEDSSIYLCSVVNWDRGQETQYFGPGTRLLVL.

The rearrangement joins TRBV27 to TRBJ2-3; no firm D call. The germline V and J ends were trimmed by 2 bases and 1 base, with 10 bases remaining between them. CDR1 is MNHEY, CDR2 SMNVEV, per germline (reference sequence). This CDR3 region has 15 residues. The CDR3 region has the DNA TGTGCCAGCAGTTTAGAACCCCTCGGCACAGATACGCAGTATTTT. Translating gives CASSLEPLGTDTQYF.

The V gene is TRBV30, the J gene TRBJ1-1, with D unresolved. Trimming left V 3 bases short and J 5 bases short, with 7 bases between. CDR1 and CDR2 (germline): GTSNPN, SVGIG (reference sequence). This CDR3 is 11 amino acids long. The CDR3 DNA reads TGTGCCTGGAGCGTGGGGACTGAAGCTTTCTTT. Amino acids: CAWSVGTEAFF.

The chain couples TRBV19 to TRBJ2-2; tentative D call: TRBD1 (5 bases). The germline V gene encodes CDR1 LNHDA and CDR2 SQIVND (reference sequence). V lost 1 base and J lost 6, with 9 bases in between. CDR3 length: 14 amino acids. CDR3: CASSIGQRAGELFF. CDR3 sequence (DNA): TGTGCCAGTAGTATAGGACAGCGCGCCGGGGAGCTGTTTTTT.

This sequence joins TRBV6-6 and TRBJ1-3, with 8 bases lining up with TRBD1. The CDR3 runs 14 residues. CDR1 MNHNY and CDR2 SVGAGI come from the germline V gene (reference sequence). Losses at the gene ends were 8 bases for V and 8 bases for J; bases not matched to a gene: 11. The CDR3, as DNA: TGTGCCAGCTCCATTGGACAGGGTGCGGACACCATATATTTT. Protein: CASSIGQGADTIYF.

V is TRBV9 and J is TRBJ1-1; no clear D. Trimming removed 0 bases at V and 5 bases at J, with 8 bases between. Germline V gene data show CDR1 as SGDLS and CDR2 as YYNGEE. The CDR3 extends over 13 amino acids. The CDR3 loop is CASSVGDRTEAFF. CDR3 nucleotide sequence: TGTGCCAGCAGCGTAGGTGATAGGACTGAAGCTTTCTTT.

This sequence joins TRBV5-1 and TRBJ2-5, with 10 bases aligning to TRBD2. Trimming at V came to 0 bases and at J to 4 bases, leaving 9 bases not matched to a gene. This CDR3 contains 17 residues. Germline lookup yields CDR1 SGHRS and CDR2 YFSETQ. The chain's CDR3 is CASSLAGVSGRGETQYF. DNA of the CDR3: TGCGCCAGCAGCTTGGCCGGAGTAAGCGGGAGGGGAGAGACCCAGTACTTC.

The chain has TRBV7-3 and TRBJ2-1; tentatively, D is TRBD1 (5 bases). V was trimmed by 3 bases and J by 4 bases, leaving 13 bases between them. Germline V gives CDR1 SGHTA, CDR2 FQGTGA. CDR3 length equals 15 residues. This CDR3 reads CASSFAEAGYNEQFF. CDR3 DNA: TGTGCCAGCAGCTTTGCCGAGGCAGGGTACAATGAGCAGTTCTTC.

The rearrangement uses TRBV10-3 and TRBJ1-5; the D is unclear. Germline V gives CDR1 ENHRY, CDR2 SYGVKD. This CDR3 has 16 residues. The V gene lost 4 bases and the J gene lost 0 bases, with 13 bases spanning the gap. CDR3 bases: TGTGCCATCAGTGGATCAGCCCTGGATAGCAATCAGCCCCAGCATTTT. Amino acid sequence: CAISGSALDSNQPQHF.

This clone was picked up one time. The V call is TRBV28, the J call TRBJ1-5; no firm D call. Germline lookup yields CDR1 MDHEN and CDR2 SYDVKM. The CDR3 totals 11 residues. Deletions cut 7 bases from V and 4 bases from J, with 5 bases between. The DNA for the CDR3 is TGTGCCAGCATGGGTAATCAGCCCCAGCATTTT. Translated: CASMGNQPQHF.

A few counts support this clone. This chain joins TRBV30 and TRBJ1-2; unclear D gene. Looked up from germline, CDR1 is GTSNPN and CDR2 is SVGIG (reference sequence). V was shortened by 2 bases and J by 3 bases, with 10 bases between the two germline ends. The CDR3 loop spans 13 amino acids. The CDR3 nucleotides read TGTGCCTGGAGTATCGAGGCATACTATGGCTACACCTTC. It specifies CAWSIEAYYGYTF. Based on the CDR3 plus reference TRBV30 and TRBJ1-2, the full variable domain is SQTIHQWPATLVQPVGSPLSLECTVEGTSNPNLYWYRQAAGRGLQLLFYSVGIGQISSEVPQNLSASRPQDRQFILSSKKLLLSDSGFYLCAWSIEAYYGYTFGSGTRLTVV.

This sequence joins TRBV4-3 and TRBJ1-2; maybe TRBD1 (6 bases). The CDR3 extends over 16 amino acids. V lost 5 bases and J lost 6, with 22 bases in between. Germline V gene data show CDR1 as LGHNA and CDR2 as YSLEER. This CDR3 reads CASSAQRTANFHGYTF. In nucleotides, the CDR3 is TGCGCCAGCAGCGCCCAGAGGACAGCCAACTTCCATGGCTACACCTTC.

This clone has a handful of counts. This chain connects TRBV7-9 to TRBJ2-1; unclear D gene. Trimming shortened V by 5 bases and J by 5 bases, and 7 bases separated the two germline ends. Germline lookup yields CDR1 SEHNR and CDR2 FQNEAQ (reference sequence). This CDR3 has 12 residues. CDR3 nucleotides: TGTGCCAGCAGCACAGACAACAATGAGCAGTTCTTC. Its protein product is CASSTDNNEQFF.

J is TRBJ1-2 and V is TRBV10-3; no clear D gene. This CDR3 has 13 residues. CDR1 is ENHRY, CDR2 SYGVKD, per germline. V dropped 0 bases and J dropped 4 bases, with 6 bases sitting between them. CDR3 nucleotides: TGTGCCATCAGTGAGTCCCTCGGCTATGGCTACACCTTC. This translates into CAISESLGYGYTF.

The chain is built from TRBV5-5 and TRBJ2-1, with 8 bases aligning to TRBD2. This CDR3 has 15 amino acids. With 0 bases clipped from V and 7 bases from J, the junction kept 6 bases outside the gene matches. Germline V gene data show CDR1 as SGHKS and CDR2 as YYEKEE (reference sequence). The CDR3 region is CASSLGAGDGNEQFF. The CDR3 coding sequence is TGTGCCAGCAGCTTGGGAGCGGGAGATGGGAATGAGCAGTTCTTC.

V usage is TRBV2 and J usage is TRBJ2-2; 8 bases fit TRBD2. V gave up 6 bases and J gave up 5 bases; unmatched junction bases: 8. The germline CDR1 and CDR2 sequences are SNHLY and FYNNEI. The CDR3 is 15 amino acids. The CDR3 spells CASSAGRGVTGELFF. Here the CDR3 DNA reads TGTGCCAGCAGCGCCGGGAGGGGGGTTACCGGGGAGCTGTTTTTT.

The genes are TRBV30 and TRBJ1-1; the D gene is possibly TRBD1 (6 bases). Per the germline V gene, CDR1 is GTSNPN and CDR2 is SVGIG (reference sequence). This CDR3 spans 17 amino acids. Trimming took 0 bases from V and 5 from J, leaving 22 bases between them. The CDR3 reads CAWSVQGIGSLGTEAFF. CDR3 coding DNA: TGTGCCTGGAGTGTACAGGGTATCGGTAGTCTGGGAACTGAAGCTTTCTTT.

This clone came up many times. V is TRBV30 and J is TRBJ2-1; 9 bases agree with TRBD2. The CDR3 is 16 residues long. Germline V gene sequence: CDR1 GTSNPN, CDR2 SVGIG (reference sequence). Losses at the gene ends were 2 bases for V and 8 bases for J; bases not matched to a gene: 13. The chain's CDR3 is CAWSLAGGSRGDEQFF. CDR3 nucleotides: TGTGCCTGGAGTTTGGCGGGAGGGTCACGTGGGGATGAGCAGTTCTTC.

This clone came up once. The chain joins TRBV9 to TRBJ2-1; 11 positions agree with TRBD2. The CDR3 loop spans 17 amino acids. The germline V gene encodes CDR1 SGDLS and CDR2 YYNGEE. The J segment lost 7 bases and the V segment lost 5 bases, leaving 14 bases of the junction unmatched. The chain's CDR3 is CASRGDRSGRAENEQFF. The CDR3 DNA is TGTGCCAGCAGGGGGGACCGTAGCGGGAGGGCCGAGAATGAGCAGTTCTTC.

This chain joins TRBV6-1 and TRBJ1-1; TRBD1 agrees at 9 bases. J lost 4 bases, V lost 5 bases, and 8 bases had no gene match. The germline gives CDR1 MNHNS, CDR2 SASEGT. This CDR3 contains 15 residues. The CDR3 is CASSTSPTGGTEAFF. CDR3 bases: TGTGCCAGCAGTACCTCCCCGACAGGGGGCACTGAAGCTTTCTTT.

The J gene is TRBJ1-5, the V gene TRBV7-8; D is ambiguous. The V gene lost 5 bases and the J gene lost 8 bases, with 13 bases spanning the gap. CDR3 length: 13 residues. The germline V gene has CDR1 SGHVS and CDR2 FQNEAQ. The CDR3 is CASSPGRREPQHF. The CDR3 DNA reads TGTGCCAGCAGCCCCGGGCGACGAGAGCCCCAGCATTTT.